This T cell receptor beta chain was recovered during a study of regulatory T cells in long-lasting Graves disease (dated by TCRdb to the early 2020s). In the study overall: Persistent Graves' disease was defined as persistently positive TSH receptor autoantibodies together with antithyroid drug treatment for over 5 years. Antithyroid drugs had been taken for ten to twelve years on average by persistent Graves' disease patients in the clinical cohort. This study used TCR sequencing and RNA sequencing of peripheral blood to compare persistent Graves' disease patients against newly diagnosed Graves' disease patients. A total of roughly 35 samples underwent TCR sequencing: around 13 from persistent and approximately 20 from newly diagnosed Graves' disease patients. The study took place in China and was registered as a clinical trial. Findings and caveats that apply to the study as a whole: Compared with newly diagnosed patients, persistent Graves' disease patients had lower TCR Shannon entropy and fewer highly expanded clones, which suggests clonal expansion. Peripheral blood alone was examined, since thyroid tissue, which constituted the primary lesion, could not be accessed. As a limitation, the authors acknowledged that the small sample size may reduce accuracy. Sequencing and analysis were limited to the TCR beta chain. Persistent patients shared more public clonotypes among themselves (over 2,500) than newly diagnosed patients did (over 950). TRBV28, TRBJ1-2 and TRBJ2-5 were preferentially used in persistent disease, while TRBV20-1 and TRBJ2-1 were favored in newly diagnosed disease.

Looking up the germline V gene (reference sequence) yields CDR1 LNHDA and CDR2 SQIVND. The junction shows trimming of 5 bases on V and 8 bases on J, plus 21 bases between the germline ends. The CDR3 numbers 15 residues from cysteine through phenylalanine. The retained sequence is limited to the CDR3, 45 bases, with the frame set at the first base. Details on this clonotype: Its recognized antigen is unknown. No much larger clonotype is one base removed from it; base qualities were not supplied.

The protocol used for the library was multiplex PCR. Sequenced on an Illumina HiSeq 4000. CDR3 regions were amplified by Arm-PCR with iRepertoire HTBI primers to construct TCR beta libraries. PCR products were gel purified before sequencing. In the paper's pipeline: A total of fewer than 65 TRBV and under 15 TRBJ segments were identified across samples and were used for gene usage analysis of CDR3 amino acid clonotypes. COPE and FqMerger were used to merge filtered high-quality paired reads into contigs. BLAST was used to align contigs to IMGT TRBV, TRBD and TRBJ reference genes, and CDR3 was defined according to IMGT. Any clonotype with a frequency above 0.1% was counted as a highly expanded clone. Repertoire diversity was measured by Shannon entropy, and V-J evenness by the Gini coefficient. A clonotype was considered public if more than one individual shared it. The public reads were reanalyzed by TCRdb: fastp trimming at Q25, MiXCR alignment, in-frame beta chains only. Every entry covers one CDR3 protein and lists the most common genes and DNA from its rows. None of the V and J calls come from the authors' own analysis; TCRdb made them. The sample yields more than 650,000 distinct CDR3 sequences; approximately 29% were counted once. The ten largest make up roughly 41% of the sample.

The time point label of this sample denotes: persistent/refractory GD, antithyroid drugs over 5 years with positive TRAb. RNA was extracted from PBMCs in TRIzol for both TCR sequencing and RNA sequencing. The diagnosis of Graves' disease was made according to American Thyroid Association guidelines. Recruitment of patients was carried out at an endocrinology department in Xi'an, China. Each patient gave 7 to 9.5 milliliters of peripheral blood, collected in an EDTA anticoagulant tube. Ficoll Paque Plus density gradient separation was used to isolate PBMCs, and no further T cell sorting was done. An Agilent 2100 Bioanalyzer and agarose gel were used to assess RNA quality, and a NanoDrop 2000 was used to measure RNA concentration.

The sample in question was peripheral blood mononuclear cells (PBMCs), obtained when the disease was refractory, from a patient treated with antithyroid drugs. The source of this sequence is a female donor with Graves disease. The chain couples TRBV19 to TRBJ1-2, with an unclear D gene assignment. The nucleotide sequence reads TGTGCCAGTAGTTTCAACACCAAAGGGTCCTCCGGCTACACCTTC. This yields the protein CASSFNTKGSSGYTF.